Listed below are T cell receptor beta chains from one sample, sequenced in a study of T cell responses to AZD1222 COVID-19 vaccine. Profiled with immunoSEQ multiplex PCR; TCRdb holds only in-frame clones, not every one. The table has under 150,000 clones, about 92% seen once. Sequencing used peripheral blood, obtained on day 0 of AZD1222 vaccination. These receptors all come from an adult in good health. The CDR3 runs from the conserved cysteine through the conserved F or W. D genes are given only for firm matches. Expanded clones get a size class; other rows say once, few or many, or leave the size out.

TRBJ2-7 | TRBV27 | NA | NA | CASSYTATRGEQYF | TGTGCCAGCAGTTATACTGCGACTAGAGGCGAGCAGTACTTC
TRBJ1-1 | TRBV19 | once | TRBD1 | CASSKDRTNTEAFF | TGTGCCAGTAGTAAGGACAGGACGAACACTGAAGCTTTCTTT
TRBJ2-1 | TRBV28 | NA | NA | CASTNGGLNEQFF | TGTGCCAGCACGAATGGCGGGCTCAATGAGCAGTTCTTC
TRBJ2-1 | TRBV5-4 | NA | NA | CASSLTRGTYNEQFF | TGTGCCAGCAGCTTGACTAGAGGGACTTACAATGAGCAGTTCTTC
TRBJ2-5 | TRBV19 | NA | TRBD2 | CASSIILAGGETQYF | TGTGCCAGTAGTATCATCCTAGCGGGAGGAGAGACCCAGTACTTC
TRBJ2-7 | TRBV7-2 | NA | TRBD2 | CASSLVDTGGSYEQYF | TGTGCCAGCAGCTTAGTAGATACGGGGGGATCTTACGAGCAGTACTTC
TRBJ2-5 | TRBV3-1/TRBV3-2 | NA | TRBD2 | CASSPPGRVSETQYF | TGTGCCAGCAGCCCCCCAGGGAGGGTAAGCGAGACCCAGTACTTC
TRBJ2-7 | TRBV20-1 | NA | TRBD2 | CSASSGSSSYEQYF | TGCAGTGCGAGTAGCGGGTCCTCCTCCTACGAGCAGTACTTC
TRBJ1-1 | TRBV11-2 | NA | NA | CASSLDGSVGTEAFF | TGTGCCAGCAGCTTAGACGGGTCTGTAGGGACTGAAGCTTTCTTT
TRBJ1-1 | TRBV12-3/TRBV12-4 | NA | TRBD1 | CASSLGQGAEAFF | TGTGCCAGCAGTTTAGGACAGGGAGCTGAAGCTTTCTTT
TRBJ1-2 | TRBV19 | NA | NA | CASMPGPIPGYTF | TGTGCCAGTATGCCTGGCCCGATTCCTGGCTACACCTTC
TRBJ1-6 | TRBV30 | NA | NA | CAWSPQTDSPLHF | TGTGCCTGGTCCCCCCAGACGGATTCACCCCTCCACTTT
TRBJ1-1 | TRBV19 | NA | TRBD1 | CASSMQRTGITEAFF | TGTGCCAGTAGTATGCAACGGACAGGGATTACTGAAGCTTTCTTT
TRBJ1-1 | TRBV19 | many | NA | CASSIVPGSMNTEAFF | TGTGCCAGTAGTATAGTTCCTGGGAGCATGAACACTGAAGCTTTCTTT
TRBJ1-2 | TRBV3-1/TRBV3-2 | NA | NA | CASSQTQGQTLSGYTF | TGTGCCAGCAGCCAAACGCAGGGGCAAACGCTCAGTGGCTACACCTTC
TRBJ1-5 | TRBV19 | NA | NA | CASSIGAGMSNQPQHF | TGTGCCAGTAGTATAGGGGCAGGGATGAGCAATCAGCCCCAGCATTTT
TRBJ2-7 | TRBV5-4 | NA | TRBD2 | CASRFSGSPPYEQYF | TGTGCCAGCAGATTCAGCGGGAGTCCCCCCTACGAGCAGTACTTC
TRBJ1-1 | TRBV29-1 | NA | NA | CSVPGTNTEAFF | TGCAGCGTCCCAGGGACGAACACTGAAGCTTTCTTT
TRBJ1-2 | TRBV27 | NA | NA | CASSLRAGNRYTF | TGTGCCAGCAGTTTGCGCGCAGGGAATCGCTACACCTTC
TRBJ2-1 | TRBV5-1 | NA | NA | CASSLSGSWNEQFF | TGCGCCAGCAGCTTATCCGGGAGCTGGAATGAGCAGTTCTTC
TRBJ2-2 | TRBV6-4 | NA | TRBD2 | CASRAGEVHTGELFF | TGTGCCAGCAGAGCGGGAGAGGTACACACCGGGGAGCTGTTTTTT
TRBJ1-2 | TRBV14 | once | NA | CASSYDTRAYGYTF | TGTGCCAGCAGCTACGACACCCGAGCCTATGGCTACACCTTC
TRBJ2-3 | TRBV7-2 | NA | NA | CASSVDSSTDTQYF | TGTGCCAGCAGCGTCGACAGCAGCACAGATACGCAGTATTTT
TRBJ2-3 | TRBV18 | NA | TRBD2 | CASSPSQAGVTDTQYF | TGTGCCAGCTCACCATCCCAAGCGGGAGTAACAGATACGCAGTATTTT
TRBJ2-6 | TRBV7-2 | NA | TRBD1 | CASSLPGQGSSGANVLTF | TGTGCCAGCAGCTTGCCGGGACAGGGGAGCTCTGGGGCCAACGTCCTGACTTTC
TRBJ2-7 | TRBV5-1 | NA | NA | CASSVGQRVYEQYF | TGCGCCAGCAGCGTGGGACAGCGGGTCTACGAGCAGTACTTC
TRBJ1-3 | TRBV3-1/TRBV3-2 | NA | TRBD1 | CASSLQTGGSGNTIYF | TGTGCCAGCAGCCTACAGACAGGGGGTTCGGGAAACACCATATATTTT
TRBJ1-1 | TRBV30 | NA | NA | CAWSKVMNTEAFF | TGTGCCTGGAGTAAGGTAATGAACACTGAAGCTTTCTTT
TRBJ2-1 | TRBV6-5 | few | TRBD2 | CAIESGSSYNEQFF | TGTGCCATCGAGAGCGGGAGCTCCTACAATGAGCAGTTCTTC
TRBJ2-7 | TRBV21-1 | NA | NA | CASSAYSLVREQYF | TGTGCCAGCAGCGCCTATTCCCTAGTCCGCGAGCAGTACTTC
TRBJ1-2 | TRBV6-5 | NA | NA | CASSYSIDSYGYTF | TGTGCCAGCAGTTACTCTATTGACTCATATGGCTACACCTTC
TRBJ1-5 | TRBV7-9 | NA | NA | CASSADRNSNQPQHF | TGTGCCAGCAGCGCGGACAGAAATAGCAATCAGCCCCAGCATTTT
TRBJ2-3 | TRBV14 | NA | NA | CASSQRYTDTQYF | TGTGCCAGCAGCCAGCGGTACACAGATACGCAGTATTTT
TRBJ1-1 | TRBV21-1 | NA | NA | CASIRGAFF | TGTGCCAGCATTCGAGGAGCTTTCTTT
TRBJ1-6 | TRBV18 | NA | NA | CASSPRATSSYNSPLHF | TGTGCCAGCTCACCAAGGGCAACGAGCTCCTATAATTCACCCCTCCACTTT
TRBJ2-7 | TRBV7-2 | NA | NA | CASSFSTGAYEQYF | TGTGCCAGCAGCTTCTCGACAGGAGCCTACGAGCAGTACTTC
TRBJ2-5 | TRBV7-7 | NA | NA | CASSPGTGVKTQYF | TGTGCCAGCAGTCCCGGGACCGGGGTCAAGACCCAGTACTTC
TRBJ1-4 | TRBV6-1 | NA | NA | CASSDWGAATNEKLFF | TGTGCCAGCAGTGATTGGGGGGCTGCAACTAATGAAAAACTGTTTTTT
TRBJ2-1 | TRBV11-3 | NA | NA | CASSPGASGFSYNEQFF | TGTGCCAGCAGCCCAGGGGCTAGCGGATTCTCCTACAATGAGCAGTTCTTC
TRBJ2-2 | TRBV7-6 | NA | TRBD2 | CASSLLAGGAGELFF | TGTGCCAGCAGCTTATTGGCGGGAGGCGCCGGGGAGCTGTTTTTT
TRBJ1-1 | TRBV7-9 | NA | NA | CASSLTRRRAFF | TGTGCCAGCAGCTTAACAAGGCGCCGGGCTTTCTTT
TRBJ1-2 | TRBV30 | NA | NA | CCGEGHGYTF | TGTTGCGGGGAAGGCCATGGCTACACCTTC
TRBJ1-6 | TRBV6-2/TRBV6-3 | NA | TRBD1 | CASSPGQGASPLHF | TGTGCCAGCAGTCCGGGACAGGGGGCTTCACCCCTCCACTTT
TRBJ1-1 | TRBV18 | NA | NA | CASSPLLVRGGTEAFF | TGTGCCAGCTCACCACTCTTAGTCCGGGGAGGGACTGAAGCTTTCTTT
TRBJ2-1 | TRBV28 | NA | NA | CASRLYNEQFF | TGTGCCAGCAGACTCTACAATGAGCAGTTCTTC
TRBJ1-6 | TRBV11-2 | few | NA | CASSLGGMNSPLHF | TGTGCCAGCAGCTTAGGAGGGATGAATTCACCCCTCCACTTT
TRBJ2-1 | TRBV4-1 | NA | NA | CASSVLGGSYNEQFF | TGCGCCAGCAGCGTCTTAGGAGGATCCTACAATGAGCAGTTCTTC
TRBJ1-2 | TRBV11-2 | NA | NA | CASSLESYGYTF | TGTGCCAGCAGCTTAGAGAGCTATGGCTACACCTTC
TRBJ2-1 | TRBV6-2/TRBV6-3 | NA | NA | CASSYSVGAANEQFF | TGTGCCAGCAGTTACTCAGTCGGGGCGGCTAATGAGCAGTTCTTC
TRBJ2-3 | TRBV10-3 | NA | TRBD2 | CASALAGASTDTQYF | TGTGCCAGCGCCCTAGCGGGAGCCAGCACAGATACGCAGTATTTT
TRBJ2-6 | TRBV5-5 | once | NA | CASSQTGSGANVLTF | TGTGCCAGCAGCCAAACAGGCTCTGGGGCCAACGTCCTGACTTTC
TRBJ1-2 | TRBV30 | NA | NA | CAWSRLWGYGYTF | TGTGCCTGGAGTAGGCTTTGGGGCTATGGCTACACCTTC
TRBJ2-4 | TRBV7-2 | NA | NA | CASSSDTLAKNIQYF | TGTGCCAGCAGCTCCGACACCCTAGCCAAAAACATTCAGTACTTC
TRBJ1-3 | TRBV4-3 | NA | NA | CASSQGDDSGNTIYF | TGCGCCAGCAGCCAAGGGGATGACTCTGGAAACACCATATATTTT
TRBJ1-1 | TRBV6-6 | NA | NA | CASSYTGGADYTEAFF | TGTGCCAGCAGTTACACCGGAGGGGCGGATTACACTGAAGCTTTCTTT
TRBJ1-1 | TRBV27 | NA | NA | CASSYRETTEAFF | TGTGCCAGCAGTTACAGGGAGACCACTGAAGCTTTCTTT
TRBJ2-7 | TRBV24-1 | NA | NA | CATTTPQQYF | TGTGCCACCACCACCCCCCAGCAGTACTTC
TRBJ2-1 | TRBV7-2 | once | NA | CASSRFDEQFF | TGTGCCAGCAGTCGCTTCGATGAGCAGTTCTTC
TRBJ2-7 | TRBV6-2/TRBV6-3 | NA | NA | CASSFDGLNEQYF | TGTGCCAGCAGCTTCGACGGGCTTAACGAGCAGTACTTC